One and the same sample provided the 23 T cell receptor beta chains below, sequenced in a study of blood T cell repertoires in COVID-19. Clones were sequenced by immunoSEQ multiplex PCR, and TCRdb holds only the in-frame ones, with some missing. The sample lists over 120,000 clones; roughly 90% were seen once. Sample: peripheral blood. The receptors originated from a man in his 60s with active or convalescent COVID-19.

The chain recombines TRBV7-9 with TRBJ2-7, with a possible D match to TRBD1 (6 bases). Germline V gene lookup returns CDR1 SEHNR and CDR2 FQNEAQ (reference sequence). Trimming cost V 7 bases and J 4 bases, with 20 bases left between them. This CDR3 has 15 amino acids. DNA for the CDR3: TGTGCCAGCACCCACGATCGGGACATGCCATACGAGCAGTACTTC. The encoded protein is CASTHDRDMPYEQYF.

The table lists this clone with a few counts. J is TRBJ2-3 and V is TRBV11-3, with D tentatively TRBD1 (5 bases). The CDR3 is made up of 13 amino acids. Germline CDR1 reads SGHNT; CDR2 reads YENEEA. V lost 5 bases and J 4 bases, leaving 10 bases between the germline ends. The CDR3 coding sequence is TGTGCCAGCAGCCAGCCACAGGCAGATACGCAGTATTTT. Amino acids: CASSQPQADTQYF. Looking up the rest from reference TRBV11-3 and TRBJ2-3 gives the full variable domain: EAGVVQSPRYKIIEKKQPVAFWCNPISGHNTLYWYLQNLGQGPELLIRYENEEAVDDSQLPKDRFSAERLKGVDSTLKIQPAELGDSAVYLCASSQPQADTQYFGPGTRLTVL.

This chain joins TRBV3-1 (or the pseudogene TRBV3-2) and TRBJ1-2, with a weak D call TRBD1 (5 bases). The CDR3 is 12 amino acids. The ends were cut back, 7 bases at V and 0 bases at J, with 6 bases in the middle. From germline, CDR1 is LGHDT and CDR2 YNNKEL (reference sequence). As DNA, the CDR3 is TGTGCCAGCAAGGACACTAACTATGGCTACACCTTC. Translating gives CASKDTNYGYTF.

The chain combines TRBV6-2 or TRBV6-3 with TRBJ2-7; 10 bases are a match to TRBD2. Germline trimming cut 0 bases from V and 3 bases from J; bases unmatched to any gene: 5. Per germline, CDR1 MNHEY and CDR2 SVGEGT. The CDR3 runs 16 residues. The CDR3 nucleotides are TGTGCCAGCAGTTACTCTAGCGGGAGGCCCTACTACGAGCAGTACTTC. Protein sequence: CASSYSSGRPYYEQYF.

This chain links TRBV10-3 with TRBJ1-2, with a possible D match to TRBD1 (6 bases). V lost 2 bases and J 5 bases, leaving 9 bases between the germline ends. The CDR3 loop spans 13 amino acids. Germline V CDR1 and CDR2: ENHRY, SYGVKD. CDR3 residues: CAISEDRLYGYTF. As DNA, the CDR3 is TGTGCCATCAGTGAGGACAGGTTATATGGCTACACCTTC.

This clone was picked up one time. This chain uses TRBV7-2 with TRBJ2-5; the match to TRBD1 covers 9 bases. The CDR3 length is 16 residues. The V gene end was trimmed by 5 bases and the J gene end by 5 bases; junction bases not matched to a gene: 12. Germline-derived CDR1 and CDR2 are SGHTA and FQGNSA. CDR3 nucleotides: TGTGCCAGCAGCGCCTACTTGGGACAGGGACGTGAGACCCAGTACTTC. Translated: CASSAYLGQGRETQYF.

The chain couples TRBV4-2 to TRBJ1-3; 7 positions agree with TRBD1. The junction had 8 bases not matched to a gene; V was cut back by 6 bases and J by 0 bases. This CDR3 contains 16 residues. Per germline, CDR1 LGHNA and CDR2 YNFKEQ. CDR3: CASRQLQGDSGNTIYF. DNA for the CDR3: TGTGCCAGCAGACAGCTCCAGGGGGACTCTGGAAACACCATATATTTT.

The rearrangement uses TRBV28 and TRBJ1-3; D uncertain. The germline CDR1 and CDR2 sequences are MDHEN and SYDVKM. CDR3 length: 13 residues. The V and J ends lost 6 bases and 4 bases respectively, with 10 bases between them. The CDR3: CASRESVGNTIYF. In DNA, the CDR3 is TGTGCCAGCAGAGAGTCGGTGGGAAACACCATATATTTT.

The rearrangement joins TRBV2 to TRBJ2-2, with a weak D call TRBD1 (5 bases). Between the trimmed V and J ends, which lost 8 bases and 4 bases, there was a span of 11 bases. Germline-derived CDR1 and CDR2 are SNHLY and FYNNEI. CDR3 size: 13 residues. CDR3 DNA: TGTGCCAGCGGGGCCACGGGCACCGGGGAGCTGTTTTTT. This gives the protein CASGATGTGELFF.

V gene TRBV3-1 (or the pseudogene TRBV3-2) combines with J gene TRBJ1-2; 8 nucleotides match TRBD1. Germline V gene data show CDR1 as LGHDT and CDR2 as YNNKEL (reference sequence). The CDR3 totals 18 residues. J gave up 2 bases and V 4 bases, and 15 bases lay outside the gene matches. The CDR3 protein is CASSPAADRVKVNYGYTF. The DNA of the CDR3 is TGTGCCAGCAGCCCCGCGGCGGACAGGGTTAAGGTGAACTATGGCTACACCTTC.

In this sample, this clone turned up a few times. The chain employs TRBV5-1 and TRBJ2-7; D is undetermined. Trimming pared 0 bases from V and 2 bases from J, leaving 9 bases between. Germline loops: CDR1 SGHRS, CDR2 YFSETQ. The CDR3 length is 14 residues. CDR3 in DNA: TGCGCCAGCAGCTTGGACGCCGGAGCCTACGAGCAGTACTTC. Translation: CASSLDAGAYEQYF.

The chain carries TRBV11-2 and TRBJ1-2; a weak D match, TRBD1 (6 bases). This CDR3 comprises 14 residues. Trimming removed 7 bases at V and 7 bases at J, with 19 bases between. Germline-derived CDR1 and CDR2 are SGHAT and FQNNGV. CDR3 in amino acids: CASTLSGGAGGYTF. The CDR3, as DNA: TGTGCCAGCACCCTTAGCGGGGGGGCGGGTGGCTACACCTTC.

This chain uses TRBV10-1 with TRBJ2-7; 8 bases agree with TRBD2. The CDR3 runs 15 residues. Germline lookup yields CDR1 WNHNN and CDR2 SYGVQD (reference sequence). After removal of 6 bases from V and 0 bases from J, the junction contained 7 bases not matched to a gene. Here the CDR3 DNA reads TGCGCCAGCAGCGCTTTGCGGGGGGTCTCCTACGAGCAGTACTTC. Protein sequence: CASSALRGVSYEQYF.

V is TRBV28 and J is TRBJ1-6, with 7 bases identical to TRBD1. J gave up 15 bases and V 2 bases, and 4 bases lay outside the gene matches. This CDR3 region has 12 residues. CDR1 is MDHEN, CDR2 SYDVKM, per germline. The CDR3, as DNA: TGTGCCAGCAGTTTACAGACAGGGCTCCTCCACTTT. This encodes CASSLQTGLLHF.

The chain has TRBV10-1 and TRBJ1-2; D unclear. There are 13 residues in the CDR3. V was shortened by 5 bases and J by 2 bases, with 9 bases between the two germline ends. CDR1 and CDR2 from the germline V gene are WNHNN and SYGVQD (reference sequence). The DNA for the CDR3 is TGCGCCAGCAGTCGCACTAGAAACTATGGCTACACCTTC. It translates to CASSRTRNYGYTF.

This clone has just one count. The V call is TRBV20-1, the J call TRBJ1-2; D not resolved. There are 11 residues in the CDR3. The V end was cut by 6 bases, the J end by 5 bases, with 10 bases between. The germline V gene has CDR1 DFQATT and CDR2 SNEGSKA (reference sequence). CDR3 DNA sequence: TGCAGTGCCCAAACTGATTATGGCTACACCTTC. Amino acid sequence: CSAQTDYGYTF.

This clone was seen just once. V and J are TRBV7-8 and TRBJ2-7; 7 bases line up with TRBD2. The CDR3 has 15 amino acids. The germline V gene has CDR1 SGHVS and CDR2 FQNEAQ. V trimming: 5 bases; J trimming: 3 bases; junction bases outside the gene matches: 10. The CDR3: CASSPLTGTIYEQYF. In nucleotides, the CDR3 is TGTGCCAGCAGCCCCCTTACCGGGACTATCTACGAGCAGTACTTC.

This rearrangement joins TRBV6-4 to TRBJ1-4, with D tentatively TRBD1 (6 bases). The CDR3 runs to 15 residues. Germline V CDR1 and CDR2: MRHNA, SNTAGT. The V end was cut by 5 bases, the J end by 8 bases, with 18 bases between. CDR3: CASSYFPDQGEKLFF. The CDR3 region has the DNA TGTGCCAGCAGTTATTTTCCGGACCAGGGGGAAAAACTGTTTTTT.

This rearrangement joins TRBV30 to TRBJ2-5; D possibly corresponds to TRBD2 (6 bases). Between the trimmed V and J ends, which lost 1 base and 5 bases, there was a span of 11 bases. Germline V gene data show CDR1 as GTSNPN and CDR2 as SVGIG (reference sequence). The CDR3 is 13 amino acids. The CDR3, as DNA: TGTGCCTGGAGTGGGGGGGTTGCGGAGACCCAGTACTTC. As protein: CAWSGGVAETQYF.

This chain uses TRBV19 with TRBJ2-7; D remains ambiguous. In germline, CDR1 is LNHDA, CDR2 SQIVND (reference sequence). The CDR3 is 14 residues long. V was pared by 4 bases and J by 0 bases, with 10 bases between. In nucleotides, the CDR3 is TGTGCCAGTAGTACAGAACTTAACTCCTACGAGCAGTACTTC. It specifies CASSTELNSYEQYF.

This clone was recorded only once. The genes are TRBV6-5 and TRBJ2-1, with TRBD2 identical over 9 bases. The CDR3 totals 15 residues. Germline V lookup: CDR1 MNHEY, CDR2 SVGAGI. The V gene end was trimmed by 5 bases and the J gene end by 3 bases; junction bases not matched to a gene: 5. The CDR3 DNA follows: TGTGCCAGCAGTCTTAGCGGGAGAGACTACAATGAGCAGTTCTTC. Its protein is CASSLSGRDYNEQFF.

The rearrangement links TRBV19 to TRBJ2-1; 9 bases line up with TRBD2. From germline, CDR1 is LNHDA and CDR2 SQIVND (reference sequence). After removal of 3 bases from V and 3 bases from J, the junction contained 6 bases not matched to a gene. The CDR3 totals 16 residues. CDR3 protein: CASSISELAGYNEQFF. In nucleotides, the CDR3 is TGTGCCAGTAGTATCTCGGAACTAGCGGGCTACAATGAGCAGTTCTTC.

J is TRBJ1-5 and V is TRBV28; D is possibly TRBD1 (6 bases). Per the germline V gene, CDR1 is MDHEN and CDR2 is SYDVKM. Trimming cost V 7 bases and J 9 bases, with 13 bases left between them. This CDR3 spans 12 amino acids. CDR3 DNA sequence: TGTGCCAGCAACTCTCCACAGGGGCCCCAGCATTTT. It translates to CASNSPQGPQHF.